One sample yielded the 15 T cell receptor beta chains listed below, sequenced in a study of blood T cell repertoires in COVID-19 (dated by TCRdb to 2018 to 2021). Library creation used the immunoSEQ multiplex PCR assay. TCRdb carries this immuneACCESS record with in-frame sequences only. Its versions omit some clonotypes, under half of them owing to an unresolved V gene in the studies checked, with the rest unexplained. The sample table contains under 100,000 clones; only one count was recorded for roughly four fifths of them. The ten largest clonotypes hold about 10% of the sample. The material sequenced was peripheral blood. The source of these receptors is a man between 60 and 70 years old with acute or convalescent COVID-19.

V usage is TRBV6-5 and J usage is TRBJ1-5; D is possibly TRBD1 (5 bases). Germline values: CDR1 MNHEY, CDR2 SVGAGI. The CDR3 is 15 residues long. V was cut by 0 bases and J by 4 bases, with 10 bases left in between. CDR3 coding DNA: TGTGCCAGCAGTTACTCGGGCAGGACAAATCAGCCCCAGCATTTT. Residues: CASSYSGRTNQPQHF.

The chain is built from TRBV10-3 and TRBJ2-3; weak D call: TRBD1 (6 bases). CDR3 size: 13 residues. The V gene lost 6 bases and the J gene lost 3 bases, with 10 bases spanning the gap. Germline V gene sequence: CDR1 ENHRY, CDR2 SYGVKD. CDR3 sequence: CAIRTGQTDTQYF. In nucleotides, the CDR3 is TGTGCCATCAGGACAGGACAGACAGATACGCAGTATTTT.

V gene TRBV10-3 combines with J gene TRBJ1-1, with 10 bases lining up with TRBD1. Germline assignment: CDR1 ENHRY and CDR2 SYGVKD. CDR3 length: 14 amino acids. J was trimmed by 6 bases and V by 6 bases; bases with no gene match: 7. The CDR3 spells CAISEGQGRPEAFF. CDR3 bases: TGTGCCATCAGCGAGGGACAGGGGAGGCCTGAAGCTTTCTTT.

This clone was seen only a few times. The chain recombines TRBV6-5 with TRBJ2-5; the match to TRBD2 covers 8 bases. Germline V gene data show CDR1 as MNHEY and CDR2 as SVGAGI. The CDR3 length is 14 residues. Germline trimming cut 6 bases from V and 5 bases from J; bases unmatched to any gene: 8. The CDR3 reads CASSQRGSLETQYF. CDR3 nucleotide sequence: TGTGCCAGCAGCCAGCGGGGGTCATTGGAGACCCAGTACTTC.

The rearrangement links TRBV6-6 to TRBJ2-1, with D maybe TRBD2 (6 bases). Germline V gene sequence: CDR1 MNHNY, CDR2 SVGAGI (reference sequence). There are 16 residues in the CDR3. Trimming stripped 7 bases from V and 1 base from J, with 17 bases between. CDR3 coding DNA: TGTGCCAGCACCCCTGGGAGTGGAGGGTCCTACAATGAGCAGTTCTTC. This sequence encodes CASTPGSGGSYNEQFF.

This clone was observed a handful of times. V is TRBV6-5 and J is TRBJ2-2, with 7 bases matching TRBD1. The V gene's germline CDR1 is MNHEY and CDR2 SVGAGI. CDR3 length: 14 amino acids. V lost 7 bases to trimming and J lost 7 bases; unmatched junction nucleotides: 9. CDR3 protein: CASKQGIGGGELFF. The CDR3, as DNA: TGTGCCAGCAAACAGGGGATCGGCGGCGGGGAGCTGTTTTTT.

CDR3 sequence (DNA): TGCGCCAGCAGCTCCAGTTTATTCGGGGCTGAAGCTTTCTTT. This codes for CASSSSLFGAEAFF. The rearrangement joins TRBV5-1 to TRBJ1-1; D gene ambiguous. CDR1 is SGHRS and CDR2 is YFSETQ in the germline V gene. The CDR3 extends over 14 amino acids. The V and J ends lost 3 bases and 6 bases respectively, with 15 bases between them. Full variable domain (remainder filled in from reference TRBV5-1 and TRBJ1-1): KAGVTQTPRYLIKTRGQQVTLSCSPISGHRSVSWYQQTPGQGLQFLFEYFSETQRNKGNFPGRFSGRQFSNSRSEMNVSTLELGDSALYLCASSSSLFGAEAFFGQGTRLTVV.

Only one count was recorded for this clone. The chain couples TRBV15 to TRBJ1-2; the match to TRBD1 covers 7 bases. J was trimmed by 6 bases and V by 0 bases; bases with no gene match: 4. Germline values: CDR1 LNHNV, CDR2 YYDKDF (reference sequence). The CDR3 loop spans 14 amino acids. CDR3 region: CATSRDPRGDGYTF. CDR3 sequence (DNA): TGTGCCACCAGCAGAGATCCCAGGGGGGATGGCTACACCTTC.

This chain uses TRBV6-5 with TRBJ2-5; D may be TRBD2 (7 bases). The CDR3 sequence is 16 residues long. Deletions cut 3 bases from V and 5 bases from J, with 19 bases between. Germline V gene data show CDR1 as MNHEY and CDR2 as SVGAGI. The CDR3 sequence is CASSYGRGGAIETQYF. For the CDR3, the DNA is TGTGCCAGCAGTTATGGTCGTGGGGGGGCCATCGAGACCCAGTACTTC.

V gene TRBV7-3 combines with J gene TRBJ1-1; maybe TRBD1 (6 bases). Germline CDR1 reads SGHTA; CDR2 reads FQGTGA. The CDR3 runs to 14 residues. Between the trimmed V and J ends, which lost 2 bases and 3 bases, there was a span of 10 bases. In DNA, the CDR3 is TGTGCCAGCAGCTTAGGAAACAGGGACACTGAAGCTTTCTTT. Amino acid sequence: CASSLGNRDTEAFF.

The chain carries TRBV3-1 (or the pseudogene TRBV3-2) and TRBJ1-1; no definite D call. Germline loops: CDR1 LGHDT, CDR2 YNNKEL (reference sequence). Trimming stripped 3 bases from V and 13 bases from J, with 15 bases between. The CDR3 has 12 residues. The CDR3 protein is CASSHEGPGGFF. In nucleotides, the CDR3 is TGTGCCAGCAGCCACGAAGGCCCTGGAGGTTTCTTT.

V usage is TRBV7-2 and J usage is TRBJ2-7; 8 bases match TRBD1. V gave up 2 bases and J gave up 2 bases; unmatched junction bases: 5. Looked up from germline, CDR1 is SGHTA and CDR2 is FQGNSA. CDR3 length: 15 residues. Here the CDR3 DNA reads TGTGCCAGCAGCTTAACCGGGACAGGTACCTACGAGCAGTACTTC. It is translated as CASSLTGTGTYEQYF.

This clone came up once. The genes are TRBV6-5 and TRBJ2-3, with a possible D match to TRBD2 (7 bases). This CDR3 region has 15 residues. Trimming cost V 2 bases and J 5 bases, with 14 bases left between them. Germline CDR1 and CDR2: MNHEY and SVGAGI. The CDR3 loop is CASSYRGGGGDTQYF. The CDR3 nucleotides are TGTGCCAGCAGTTACAGGGGGGGTGGTGGAGATACGCAGTATTTT.

V and J are TRBV3-1 (or the pseudogene TRBV3-2) and TRBJ1-6; no definite D call. Trimming cost V 1 base and J 9 bases, with 10 bases left between them. Germline CDR1 reads LGHDT; CDR2 reads YNNKEL (reference sequence). The CDR3 consists of 14 residues. CDR3 in amino acids: CASSQGGFTSPLHF. CDR3 nucleotides: TGTGCCAGCAGCCAAGGAGGGTTCACTTCACCCCTCCACTTT.

This chain uses TRBV6-5 with TRBJ2-3, with D possibly being TRBD1 (5 bases). From germline, CDR1 is MNHEY and CDR2 SVGAGI. V lost 6 bases and J 4 bases, leaving 14 bases between the germline ends. CDR3 length: 14 amino acids. The CDR3 nucleotides are TGTGCCAGCAGCAATGCTGGGGCTTCAGATACGCAGTATTTT. This translates into CASSNAGASDTQYF.